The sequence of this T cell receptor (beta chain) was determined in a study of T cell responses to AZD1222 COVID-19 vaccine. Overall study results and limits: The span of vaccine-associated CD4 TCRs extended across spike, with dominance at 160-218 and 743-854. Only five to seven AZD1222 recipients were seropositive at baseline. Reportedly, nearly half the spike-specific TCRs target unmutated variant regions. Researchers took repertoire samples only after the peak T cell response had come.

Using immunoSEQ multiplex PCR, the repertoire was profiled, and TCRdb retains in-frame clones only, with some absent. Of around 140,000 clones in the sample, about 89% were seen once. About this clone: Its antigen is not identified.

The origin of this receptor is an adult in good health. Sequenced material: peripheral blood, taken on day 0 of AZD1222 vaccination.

CDR3 protein: CASSQSRQGLGVNEQFF. CDR3 nucleotides: TGTGCCAGCAGCCAATCGAGACAGGGATTAGGTGTCAATGAGCAGTTCTTC. The chain is built from TRBV5-8 and TRBJ2-1, with 7 nucleotides matching TRBD1. This CDR3 contains 17 residues. The germline gives CDR1 SGHTS, CDR2 YDEGEE. J lost 6 bases, V lost 4 bases, and 16 bases had no gene match.